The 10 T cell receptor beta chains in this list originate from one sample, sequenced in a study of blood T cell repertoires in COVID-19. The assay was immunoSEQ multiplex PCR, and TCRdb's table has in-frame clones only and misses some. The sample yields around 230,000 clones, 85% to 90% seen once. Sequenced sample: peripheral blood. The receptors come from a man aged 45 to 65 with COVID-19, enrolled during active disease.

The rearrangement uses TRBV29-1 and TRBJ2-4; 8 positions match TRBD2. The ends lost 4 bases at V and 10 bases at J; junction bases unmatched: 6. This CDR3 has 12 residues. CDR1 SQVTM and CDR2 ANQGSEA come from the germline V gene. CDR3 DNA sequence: TGCAGCGTTGGGCTCGCGGGGGGAATTCAGTACTTC. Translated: CSVGLAGGIQYF. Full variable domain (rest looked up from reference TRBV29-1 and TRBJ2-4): SAVISQKPSRDICQRGTSLTIQCQVDSQVTMMFWYRQQPGQSLTLIATANQGSEATYESGFVIDKFPISRPNLTFSTLTVSNMSPEDSSIYLCSVGLAGGIQYFGAGTRLSVL.

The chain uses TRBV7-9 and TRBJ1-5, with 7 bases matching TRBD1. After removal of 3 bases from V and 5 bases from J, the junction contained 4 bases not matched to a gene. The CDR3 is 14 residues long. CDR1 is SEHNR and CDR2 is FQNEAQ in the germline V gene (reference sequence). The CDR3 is CASSFGTAHQPQHF. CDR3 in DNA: TGTGCCAGCAGCTTTGGGACAGCCCATCAGCCCCAGCATTTT.

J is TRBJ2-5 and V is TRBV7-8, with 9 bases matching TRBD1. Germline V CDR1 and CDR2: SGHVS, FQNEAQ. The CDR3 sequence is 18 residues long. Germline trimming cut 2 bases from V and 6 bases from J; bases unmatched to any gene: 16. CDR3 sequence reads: CASSLTPASGQGGQTQYF. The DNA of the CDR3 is TGTGCCAGCAGCTTAACGCCCGCGTCGGGACAGGGAGGCCAGACCCAGTACTTC. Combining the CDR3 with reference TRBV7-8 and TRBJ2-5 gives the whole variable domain GAGVSQSPRYKVAKRGQDVALRCDPISGHVSLFWYQQALGQGPEFLTYFQNEAQLDKSGLPSDRFFAERPEGSVSTLKIQRTQQEDSAVYLCASSLTPASGQGGQTQYFGPGTRLLVL.

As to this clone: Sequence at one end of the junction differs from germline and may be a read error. CDR3 region: CASSLGLGVTEELFF. The CDR3 region has the DNA TGTGCTAGCAGCTTAGGCCTCGGGGTTACGGAGGAGCTGTTTTTT. The chain joins TRBV7-7 to TRBJ2-2; tentative D call: TRBD2 (5 bases). Germline V lookup: CDR1 SSHAT, CDR2 FNYEAQ (reference sequence). The CDR3 spans 15 residues.

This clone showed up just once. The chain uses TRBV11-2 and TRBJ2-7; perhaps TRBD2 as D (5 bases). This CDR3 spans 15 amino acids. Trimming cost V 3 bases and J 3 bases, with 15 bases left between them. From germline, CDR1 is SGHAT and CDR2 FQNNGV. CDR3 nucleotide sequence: TGTGCCAGCAGCTTTCCCGAGGGAGCAGGCTACGAGCAGTACTTC. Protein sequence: CASSFPEGAGYEQYF.

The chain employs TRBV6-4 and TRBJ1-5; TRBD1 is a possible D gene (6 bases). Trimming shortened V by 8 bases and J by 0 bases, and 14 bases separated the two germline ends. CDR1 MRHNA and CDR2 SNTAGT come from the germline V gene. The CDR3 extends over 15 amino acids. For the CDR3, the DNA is TGTGCCAGCGATAGGGGGGGCGATAGCAATCAGCCCCAGCATTTT. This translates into CASDRGGDSNQPQHF.

The CDR3: CASRPDRGMNTGELFF. Written as DNA, the CDR3 is TGTGCCAGCAGGCCGGACAGGGGGATGAACACCGGGGAGCTGTTTTTT. This chain joins TRBV2 and TRBJ2-2; 10 nucleotides align to TRBD1. The CDR3 sequence is 16 residues long. V trimming: 6 bases; J trimming: 1 base; junction bases outside the gene matches: 5. CDR1 is SNHLY and CDR2 is FYNNEI in the germline V gene.

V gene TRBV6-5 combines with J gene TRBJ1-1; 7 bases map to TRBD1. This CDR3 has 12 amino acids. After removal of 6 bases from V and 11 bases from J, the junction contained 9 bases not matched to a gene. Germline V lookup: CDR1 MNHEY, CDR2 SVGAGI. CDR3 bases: TGTGCCAGCAGGGCTTTTGGAGGGGGCGCTTTCTTT. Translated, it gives CASRAFGGGAFF.

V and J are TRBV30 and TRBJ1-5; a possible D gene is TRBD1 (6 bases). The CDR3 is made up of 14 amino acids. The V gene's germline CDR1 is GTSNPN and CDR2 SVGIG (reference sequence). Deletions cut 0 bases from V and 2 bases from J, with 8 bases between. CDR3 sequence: CAWSVHRGNQPQHF. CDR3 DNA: TGTGCCTGGAGTGTACACAGGGGCAATCAGCCCCAGCATTTT.

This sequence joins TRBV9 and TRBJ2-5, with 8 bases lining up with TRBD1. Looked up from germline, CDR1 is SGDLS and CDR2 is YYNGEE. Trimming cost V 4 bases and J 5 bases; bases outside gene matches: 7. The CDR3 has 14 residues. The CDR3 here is CASSLQGAWETQYF. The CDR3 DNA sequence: TGTGCCAGCAGCCTCCAGGGGGCTTGGGAGACCCAGTACTTC.